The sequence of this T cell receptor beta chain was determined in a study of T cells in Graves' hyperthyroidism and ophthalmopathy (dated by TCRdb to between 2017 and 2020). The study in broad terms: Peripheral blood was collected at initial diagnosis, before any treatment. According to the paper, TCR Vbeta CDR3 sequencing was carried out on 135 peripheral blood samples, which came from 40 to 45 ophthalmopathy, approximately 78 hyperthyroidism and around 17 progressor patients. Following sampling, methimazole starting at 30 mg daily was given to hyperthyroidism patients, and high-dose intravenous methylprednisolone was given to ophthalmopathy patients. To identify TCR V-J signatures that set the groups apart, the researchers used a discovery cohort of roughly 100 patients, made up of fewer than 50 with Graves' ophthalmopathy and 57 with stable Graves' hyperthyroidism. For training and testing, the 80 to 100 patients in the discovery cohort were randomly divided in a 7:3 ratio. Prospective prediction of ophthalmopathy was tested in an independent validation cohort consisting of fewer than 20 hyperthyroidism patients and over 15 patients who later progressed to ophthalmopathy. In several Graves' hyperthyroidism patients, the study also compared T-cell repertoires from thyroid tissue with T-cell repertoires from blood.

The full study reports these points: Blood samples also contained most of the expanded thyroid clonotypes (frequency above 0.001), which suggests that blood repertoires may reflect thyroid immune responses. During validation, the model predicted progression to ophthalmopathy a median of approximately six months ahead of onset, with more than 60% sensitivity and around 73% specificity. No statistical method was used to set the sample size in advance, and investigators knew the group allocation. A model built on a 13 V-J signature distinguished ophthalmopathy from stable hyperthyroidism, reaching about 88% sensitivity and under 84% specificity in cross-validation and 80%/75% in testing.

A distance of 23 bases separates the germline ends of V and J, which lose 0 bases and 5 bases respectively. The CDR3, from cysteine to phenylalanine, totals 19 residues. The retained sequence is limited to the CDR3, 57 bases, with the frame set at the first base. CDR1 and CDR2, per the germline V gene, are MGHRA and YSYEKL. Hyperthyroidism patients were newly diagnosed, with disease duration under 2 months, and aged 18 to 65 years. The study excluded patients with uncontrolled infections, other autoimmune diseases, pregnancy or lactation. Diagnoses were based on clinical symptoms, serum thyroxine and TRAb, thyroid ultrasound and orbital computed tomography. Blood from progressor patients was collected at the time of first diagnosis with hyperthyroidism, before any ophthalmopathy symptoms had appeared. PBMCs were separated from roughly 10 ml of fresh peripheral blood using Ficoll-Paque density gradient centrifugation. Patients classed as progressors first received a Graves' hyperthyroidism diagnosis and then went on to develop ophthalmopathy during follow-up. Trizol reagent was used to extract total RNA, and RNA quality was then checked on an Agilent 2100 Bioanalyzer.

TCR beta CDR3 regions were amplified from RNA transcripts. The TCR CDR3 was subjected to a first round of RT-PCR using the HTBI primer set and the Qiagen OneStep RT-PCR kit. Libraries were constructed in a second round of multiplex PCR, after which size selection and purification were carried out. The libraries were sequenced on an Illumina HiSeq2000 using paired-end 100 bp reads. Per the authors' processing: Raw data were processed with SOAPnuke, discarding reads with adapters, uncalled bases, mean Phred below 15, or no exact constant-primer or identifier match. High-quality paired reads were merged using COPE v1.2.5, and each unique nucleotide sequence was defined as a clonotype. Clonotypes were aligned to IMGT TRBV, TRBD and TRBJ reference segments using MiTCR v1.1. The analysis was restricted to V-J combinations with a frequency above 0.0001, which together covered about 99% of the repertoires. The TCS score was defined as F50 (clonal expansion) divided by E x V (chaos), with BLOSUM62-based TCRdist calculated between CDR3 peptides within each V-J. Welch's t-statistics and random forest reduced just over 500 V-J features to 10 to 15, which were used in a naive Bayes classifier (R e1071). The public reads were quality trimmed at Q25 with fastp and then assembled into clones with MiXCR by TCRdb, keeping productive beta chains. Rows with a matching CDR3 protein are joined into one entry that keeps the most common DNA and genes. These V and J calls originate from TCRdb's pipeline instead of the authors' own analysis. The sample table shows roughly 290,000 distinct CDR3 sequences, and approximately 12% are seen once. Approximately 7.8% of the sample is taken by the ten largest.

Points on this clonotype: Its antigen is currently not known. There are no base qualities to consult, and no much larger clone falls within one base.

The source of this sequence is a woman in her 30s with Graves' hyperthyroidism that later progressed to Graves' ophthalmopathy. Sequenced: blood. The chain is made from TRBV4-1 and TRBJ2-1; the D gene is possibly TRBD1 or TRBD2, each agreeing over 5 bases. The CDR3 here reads CASSQESYVARDHNNEQFF. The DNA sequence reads TGCGCCAGCAGCCAAGAATCTTACGTAGCCCGGGACCATAACAATGAGCAGTTCTTC.